The 27 T cell receptor beta chains presented below share a single source sample, sequenced in a study of T cell repertoires in cytomegalovirus infection. The antigens for these receptors are not known. TCRdb recomputed calls from the reads with MiXCR, one row per CDR3 protein. The sample has roughly 500,000 distinct CDR3 sequences; more than 30% are singletons. The sample was cultured PBMCs, taken from culture after CMV antigen stimulation. These receptors were obtained from a human donor in good health (CMV status not recorded). Some clones in this sample may be carry-over from other donors' samples.

This chain links TRBV7-6 with TRBJ2-1; 8 bases are a match to TRBD2. Trimming removed 5 bases from V and 5 bases from J; junction bases left unmatched: 8. The CDR3 length is 15 residues. CDR1 and CDR2 from the germline V gene are SGHVS and FNYEAQ. Here the CDR3 reads CASSNRLAKDNEQFF. Here the CDR3 DNA reads TGTGCCAGCAGCAATAGACTAGCGAAGGACAATGAGCAGTTCTTC.

Ten or more counts support this clonotype. The V gene is TRBV7-2, the J gene TRBJ2-2; 11 bases map to TRBD2. CDR1 and CDR2 from the germline V gene are SGHTA and FQGNSA. Trimming took 4 bases from V and 7 from J; bases not matched to a gene: 8. The CDR3 runs 16 residues. The CDR3 loop reads CASSSLAGGPNGELFF. The DNA for the CDR3 is TGTGCCAGCAGCTCATTAGCGGGAGGGCCGAACGGGGAGCTGTTTTTT. The whole variable domain, filled in from reference TRBV7-2 and TRBJ2-2, reads GAGVSQSPSNKVTEKGKDVELRCDPISGHTALYWYRQSLGQGLEFLIYFQGNSAPDKSGLPSDRFSAERTGGSVSTLTIQRTQQEDSAVYLCASSSLAGGPNGELFFGEGSRLTVL.

V and J are TRBV19 and TRBJ2-6; D not resolved. Trimming left V 3 bases short and J 5 bases short, with 11 bases between. The germline CDR1 and CDR2 sequences are LNHDA and SQIVND (reference sequence). The CDR3 spans 15 residues. CDR3 in amino acids: CASSMYSSRANVLTF. CDR3 nucleotide sequence: TGTGCCAGTAGTATGTATTCTAGTAGGGCCAACGTCCTGACTTTC.

This chain joins TRBV19 and TRBJ1-1; 9 bases fit TRBD1. Looked up from germline, CDR1 is LNHDA and CDR2 is SQIVND (reference sequence). The junction had 7 bases not matched to a gene; V was cut back by 4 bases and J by 4 bases. The CDR3 has 15 residues. CDR3 region: CASSKQGALGTEAFF. The CDR3 DNA follows: TGTGCCAGTAGTAAACAGGGGGCGCTGGGCACTGAAGCTTTCTTT.

This clonotype was detected only a few times. V gene TRBV27 combines with J gene TRBJ1-2; 7 positions agree with TRBD1. The CDR3 covers 15 residues. The V and J ends lost 6 bases and 6 bases, in that order; junction bases with no gene match: 13. Looked up from germline, CDR1 is MNHEY and CDR2 is SMNVEV (reference sequence). The CDR3 loop reads CASRLSGDRVNGYTF. The DNA for the CDR3 is TGTGCCAGCAGACTATCTGGTGACAGGGTAAATGGCTACACCTTC.

The sample holds a few counts of this clonotype. The chain couples TRBV7-9 to TRBJ2-1; 7 bases match TRBD2. V lost 4 bases to trimming and J lost 5 bases; unmatched junction nucleotides: 11. The CDR3 has 16 residues. CDR1 SEHNR and CDR2 FQNEAQ come from the germline V gene (reference sequence). CDR3 loop: CASSSRPASGDNEQFF. The CDR3 bases are TGTGCCAGCAGCTCCCGTCCGGCTAGCGGTGACAATGAGCAGTTCTTC.

The chain carries TRBV27 and TRBJ1-5, with D tentatively TRBD1 (5 bases). Germline-derived CDR1 and CDR2 are MNHEY and SMNVEV (reference sequence). This CDR3 is built from 16 residues. Between the trimmed V and J ends, which lost 6 bases and 2 bases, there was a span of 17 bases. CDR3: CASRRGTHGGNQPQHF. CDR3 nucleotide sequence: TGTGCCAGCAGGCGAGGGACCCACGGTGGCAATCAGCCCCAGCATTTT.

The chain links TRBV5-4 to TRBJ2-1, with D tentatively TRBD2 (6 bases). The V end was cut by 0 bases, the J end by 9 bases, with 16 bases between. This CDR3 comprises 15 residues. Per the germline V gene, CDR1 is SGHNT and CDR2 is YYREEE (reference sequence). The CDR3 spells CASSLAGRADSEQFF. CDR3 bases: TGTGCCAGCAGCTTGGCCGGGAGAGCGGACTCTGAGCAGTTCTTC.

This clonotype was seen a handful of times. The gene calls are TRBV3-1 and TRBJ2-7, with 10 bases identical to TRBD2. The germline V gene has CDR1 LGHDT and CDR2 YNNKEL (reference sequence). The CDR3 runs to 15 residues. The V and J ends lost 4 bases and 4 bases, in that order; junction bases with no gene match: 7. The CDR3 coding sequence is TGTGCCAGCAGCCTCGGGACTAGCGCTCTGTACGAGCAGTACTTC. It yields the protein CASSLGTSALYEQYF.

This clonotype was recorded at least ten times. The chain is built from TRBV7-2 and TRBJ2-5, with 13 bases lining up with TRBD2. The germline gives CDR1 SGHTA, CDR2 FQGNSA. The V and J ends lost 5 bases and 7 bases, in that order; junction bases with no gene match: 7. This CDR3 has 15 residues. The DNA for the CDR3 is TGTGCCAGCAGCACTAGCGGGAGGGGGTTTGGGACCCAGTACTTC. Protein: CASSTSGRGFGTQYF.

The chain employs TRBV7-2 and TRBJ2-1; no clear D. The V end lost 0 bases, the J end lost 7 bases, and 7 bases lay between the germline ends. The CDR3 sequence is 13 residues long. Germline V gene sequence: CDR1 SGHTA, CDR2 FQGNSA. In DNA, the CDR3 is TGTGCCAGCAGCTTAGCGGTACAGAATGAGCAGTTCTTC. Translation: CASSLAVQNEQFF.

This clonotype has ten or more counts. The chain joins TRBV7-2 to TRBJ2-3; 10 bases are a match to TRBD2. Trimming at V came to 6 bases and at J to 4 bases, leaving 13 bases not matched to a gene. Germline assignment: CDR1 SGHTA and CDR2 FQGNSA. CDR3 length equals 17 residues. The CDR3 DNA follows: TGTGCCAGCAGGCAAGGGTTAGCGGGAGGATGGTCAGATACGCAGTATTTT. This codes for CASRQGLAGGWSDTQYF.

There are a few counts of this clonotype. This chain connects TRBV7-6 to TRBJ2-4; TRBD1 agrees at 8 bases. CDR3 length: 16 amino acids. After removal of 0 bases from V and 9 bases from J, the junction contained 10 bases not matched to a gene. Germline V gene sequence: CDR1 SGHVS, CDR2 FNYEAQ. CDR3 nucleotides: TGTGCCAGCAGCTTAGCGGAGACAGGGGCCGGGGGCATTCAGTACTTC. Protein sequence: CASSLAETGAGGIQYF. Looking up the rest from reference TRBV7-6 and TRBJ2-4 gives the full variable domain: GAGVSQSPRYKVTKRGQDVALRCDPISGHVSLYWYRQALGQGPEFLTYFNYEAQQDKSGLPNDRFSAERPEGSISTLTIQRTEQRDSAMYRCASSLAETGAGGIQYFGAGTRLSVL.

V gene TRBV7-2 combines with J gene TRBJ2-5; the D gene is possibly TRBD1 (5 bases). V lost 6 bases and J 1 base, leaving 15 bases between the germline ends. The germline V gene encodes CDR1 SGHTA and CDR2 FQGNSA. The CDR3 is 15 amino acids. The CDR3 region is CASSQQGQGQETQYF. The CDR3 DNA follows: TGTGCCAGCAGTCAACAAGGGCAGGGCCAAGAGACCCAGTACTTC.

This chain connects TRBV6-5 to TRBJ2-7, with TRBD1 as a possible D gene (6 bases). V was trimmed by 6 bases and J by 0 bases, leaving 21 bases between them. This CDR3 spans 17 amino acids. CDR1 is MNHEY, CDR2 SVGAGI, per germline. The CDR3 region has the DNA TGTGCCAGCAGGAAAGGGGACAAGGAGGAAAGCTCCTACGAGCAGTACGTC. Residues: CASRKGDKEESSYEQYV.

About this clonotype itself: Since a much larger clone is just one base distant, this may be a read error. This rearrangement joins TRBV6-5 to TRBJ2-2; no clear D gene. In germline, CDR1 is MNHEY, CDR2 SVGAGI. V was cut by 6 bases and J by 1 base, with 6 bases left in between. CDR3 length: 13 residues. The CDR3 DNA reads as TGTGCCAGCAGCTCCATGAACACCGGGGAGCTGTTTTTT. Amino acid sequence: CASSSMNTGELFF.

V is TRBV19 and J is TRBJ2-1; D gene uncertain. Germline CDR1 is LNHDA and CDR2 is SQIVND (reference sequence). The CDR3 consists of 14 residues. V lost 6 bases to trimming and J lost 2 bases, with 11 bases between them. The CDR3 loop is CASSGLETYNEQFF. The CDR3 region has the DNA TGTGCCAGTAGCGGGTTAGAGACCTACAATGAGCAGTTCTTC.

The chain is built from TRBV12-5 and TRBJ2-3; the D is unclear. The CDR3 is made up of 15 amino acids. V was pared by 2 bases and J by 1 base, with 10 bases between. The germline V gene encodes CDR1 LGHNT and CDR2 FRNRAP. CDR3 amino acids: CASGLNFPGTDTQYF. CDR3 nucleotides: TGTGCTAGTGGTTTGAACTTCCCAGGCACAGATACGCAGTATTTT.

A remark on this clonotype: The germline gene is not matched at one end of the junction; a read error may be the cause. CDR3 in DNA: TGCAGTGCTCCGGACAGGAGGCATAAATCACCCCTCCACTTT. Encoded protein: CSAPDRRHKSPLHF. The rearrangement joins TRBV20-1 to TRBJ1-6; the match to TRBD1 covers 7 bases. The CDR3 is 14 amino acids. The V gene's germline CDR1 is DFQATT and CDR2 SNEGSKA (reference sequence).

The chain recombines TRBV2 with TRBJ2-3; D gene unclear. Trimming took off 4 bases at V and 3 bases at J, with 5 bases between the two ends. Per the germline V gene, CDR1 is SNHLY and CDR2 is FYNNEI. The CDR3 runs to 12 residues. DNA for the CDR3: TGTGCCAGCAGTGTAGTTACAGATACGCAGTATTTT. Translating it yields CASSVVTDTQYF.

In this sample, this clonotype turned up a few times. The chain combines TRBV4-1 with TRBJ2-1, with D perhaps given as TRBD1 or TRBD2 (5 bases each). V dropped 4 bases and J dropped 6 bases, with 10 bases sitting between them. The CDR3 runs 13 residues. Per germline, CDR1 MGHRA and CDR2 YSYEKL. The chain's CDR3 is CASSRRDPNEQFF. The CDR3 nucleotides read TGCGCCAGCAGCCGCCGGGACCCCAATGAGCAGTTCTTC.

The chain links TRBV5-4 to TRBJ2-1; the match to TRBD2 covers 8 bases. Germline CDR1 is SGHNT and CDR2 is YYREEE (reference sequence). This CDR3 region has 14 residues. Trimming took 0 bases from V and 10 from J; bases not matched to a gene: 6. As DNA, the CDR3 is TGTGCCAGCAGCTTGGCAGACGGGAGGGGGGAGCAGTTCTTC. Its translation is CASSLADGRGEQFF. Full variable domain (rest looked up from reference TRBV5-4 and TRBJ2-1): ETGVTQSPTHLIKTRGQQVTLRCSSQSGHNTVSWYQQALGQGPQFIFQYYREEENGRGNFPPRFSGLQFPNYSSELNVNALELDDSALYLCASSLADGRGEQFFGPGTRLTVL.

This rearrangement joins TRBV2 to TRBJ2-6, with D perhaps TRBD1 (6 bases). CDR3 length: 16 amino acids. The V gene's germline CDR1 is SNHLY and CDR2 FYNNEI. The V end was cut by 7 bases, the J end by 0 bases, with 13 bases between. CDR3 region: CASTTGIFSGANVLTF. CDR3 sequence (DNA): TGTGCCAGCACTACAGGGATCTTCTCTGGGGCCAACGTCCTGACTTTC.

This clonotype was seen only a few times. V usage is TRBV12-3 or TRBV12-4 and J usage is TRBJ1-1; 8 nucleotides line up with TRBD1. V was pared by 2 bases and J by 3 bases, with 8 bases of the junction left unmatched. This CDR3 is built from 16 residues. The CDR3 bases are TGTGCCAGCAGTTTATTTGATCTGGACAGGGACACTGAAGCTTTCTTT. Its protein product is CASSLFDLDRDTEAFF.

The V and J genes are TRBV7-9 and TRBJ2-1; 10 nucleotides match TRBD2. Germline V gene sequence: CDR1 SEHNR, CDR2 FQNEAQ (reference sequence). Trimming at V came to 7 bases and at J to 4 bases, leaving 13 bases not matched to a gene. The CDR3 has 17 residues. CDR3 sequence (DNA): TGTGCCAGCACCCCCCCCAAGCGGGAGGGCTTGTACAATGAGCAGTTCTTC. Translating gives CASTPPKREGLYNEQFF.

Regarding this clonotype: A much bigger clone sits one base away, suggesting this may be a read error. The chain links TRBV3-1 to TRBJ2-5, with D unresolved. The length of the CDR3 is 11 residues. Trimming cost V 4 bases and J 7 bases, with 7 bases left between them. The germline CDR1 and CDR2 sequences are LGHDT and YNNKEL (reference sequence). As DNA, the CDR3 is TGTGCCAGCAGCCTTCCAGGGACCCAGTACTTC. Translating it yields CASSLPGTQYF.

The V and J genes are TRBV27 and TRBJ1-4; D is ambiguous. V lost 1 base to trimming and J lost 5 bases, with 11 bases between them. The CDR3 loop spans 15 amino acids. The germline V gene has CDR1 MNHEY and CDR2 SMNVEV (reference sequence). The CDR3 coding sequence is TGTGCCAGCAGTTTATGGGGTAATGGGAATGAAAAACTGTTTTTT. Protein: CASSLWGNGNEKLFF.